This T cell receptor (beta chain) was sequenced in a study of cytomegalovirus exposure and HLA in healthy donors. Whole-study results and caveats: In an earlier analysis, about 90% or about 30%: the productive usage of most TCR beta V segments.

Primers for the PCR totalled 60 Vbeta and 13 Jbeta. Measured with immunoSEQ multiplex PCR; TCRdb has only the in-frame clones, and not every one. The table lists more than 150,000 clones, roughly 80% of them singletons. Each donor was nominally healthy when sampled (though unrecorded immune exposures were likely). Concerning this clone: As yet, its antigen is unknown.

This CDR3 spans 14 amino acids. Trimming pared 6 bases from V and 2 bases from J, leaving 13 bases between. The V gene's germline CDR1 is SGHDT and CDR2 YYEEEE. The material sequenced was PBMCs. This receptor was identified in a man aged 45-65 years in good health and CMV-seronegative. The chain links TRBV5-6 to TRBJ2-3, with D possibly matching TRBD2 (6 bases). CDR3 protein: CASTRGIDTDTQYF. The CDR3 DNA sequence: TGTGCCAGCACGCGGGGCATCGACACAGATACGCAGTATTTT.